The entry below gives a single TCR beta chain sequence along with its context. This clonotype came up once. What antigen it recognizes has not been identified. Base qualities are not at hand, and no much larger clone is one base apart. A lone read is weak support. The sample belongs to a study of T cells in Graves' hyperthyroidism and ophthalmopathy (dated by TCRdb to the late 2010s). General notes on the study: TCR V-J signatures able to tell the groups apart were searched for in a discovery cohort of 95 or so patients, of whom 43 had Graves' ophthalmopathy and some 60 had stable Graves' hyperthyroidism. After blood sampling, hyperthyroidism patients were treated with methimazole at a starting dose of 30 mg daily, and ophthalmopathy patients were treated with high-dose intravenous methylprednisolone. TCR Vbeta CDR3 sequencing of fewer than 150 peripheral blood samples (over 40 ophthalmopathy, roughly 74 hyperthyroidism and approximately 17 progressor patients) is reported in the paper. Whether ophthalmopathy could be predicted prospectively was tested in an independent validation cohort made up of roughly 19 hyperthyroidism patients plus 17 patients who later progressed to ophthalmopathy. The approximately 97 discovery patients were randomly divided into training and test sets at a 7:3 ratio. The study also compared thyroid tissue and blood T-cell repertoires from over 5 Graves' hyperthyroidism patients.

The TCR beta CDR3 regions were amplified from the RNA transcripts. A first-round RT-PCR of the TCR CDR3 used the HTBI primer set with the Qiagen OneStep RT-PCR kit. Libraries were constructed in a second round of multiplex PCR, after which size selection and purification were performed. Paired-end sequencing of the libraries was performed with 100 bp reads on an Illumina HiSeq2000. Per the original workflow: SOAPnuke was used to process the raw data, with reads discarded if the reads contained adapters or uncalled bases, had a mean Phred below 15, or lacked an exact constant-primer or identifier match. COPE v1.2.5 was used to merge high-quality paired reads, and clonotypes were defined as unique nucleotide sequences. MiTCR v1.1 was used to align the clonotypes against IMGT TRBV, TRBD and TRBJ reference segments. Analysis was restricted to V-J combinations with a frequency above 0.0001, which covered just over 98% of repertoires. A TCS score was defined as the ratio between F50 (clonal expansion) and ExV (chaos), using BLOSUM62-based TCRdist between CDR3 peptides within each V-J. Welch's t-statistics and random forest reduced 500 to 650 V-J features to under 15, which were used in a naive Bayes classifier (R e1071). Thyroid-blood repertoire similarity was quantified with the Morisita-Horn index. The public reads were quality trimmed at Q25 with fastp and then assembled into clones with MiXCR by TCRdb, keeping productive beta chains. Every distinct CDR3 protein forms one entry, paired with its most common genes and DNA. None of the V and J calls come from the authors' own analysis; TCRdb made them. Recorded for this sample are 610,000 or so distinct CDR3 sequences; about 43% of them occurred a single time. Jointly, the top ten make up approximately 8.4% of the sample.

The germline V gene yields MNHNS for CDR1 and SASEGT for CDR2. The CDR3 runs 16 residues from the cysteine to the phenylalanine. Only the CDR3 region is kept as DNA, spanning 48 bases read in frame from base 1. V is trimmed back by 3 bases and J by 3 bases, and the junction contains 6 bases that no gene match accounts for. Stable Graves' hyperthyroidism was defined as the absence of progression to ophthalmopathy over 18 months of follow-up. The hyperthyroidism patients were between 18 and 65 years old and newly diagnosed, with a disease duration of less than 2 months. The study excluded patients with uncontrolled infections, other autoimmune diseases, pregnancy or lactation. Diagnoses relied on clinical symptoms, serum thyroxine and TRAb, thyroid ultrasound and orbital computed tomography. Trizol reagent was used to extract total RNA, and RNA quality was then checked on an Agilent 2100 Bioanalyzer.

Summary of the overall study and its limitations: A 13 V-J signature model separated ophthalmopathy from stable hyperthyroidism, with about 88% sensitivity and 81.08% specificity in cross-validation and 80%/75% in testing. No statistical method was used to set the sample size in advance, and investigators knew the group allocation. In validation, the model predicted progression to ophthalmopathy a median of approximately 6.3 months before onset, with around 70% sensitivity and about 72% specificity. Most expanded thyroid clonotypes (frequency above 0.001) were also detected in blood, a finding suggesting that blood repertoires may reflect thyroid immune responses.

The sample consisted of peripheral blood or thyroid tissue (not recorded which). This sequence originates from a woman in her late teens or twenties with Graves' hyperthyroidism. Recombination connected TRBV6-1 to TRBJ2-1; 9 central nucleotides agree with TRBD2. The CDR3 region: CASSDTGTSFYNEQFF. The DNA reads as follows: TGTGCCAGCAGTGATACCGGGACTAGCTTCTACAATGAGCAGTTCTTC.